This paragraph covers one T cell receptor (beta chain) sequence. What it binds is unknown. Random hexamers served to reverse transcribe roughly 0.45 to 1 ug RNA. Amplification of TCR beta CDR3 was carried out by immunoSEQ multiplex PCR, which covered 54 Vbeta and 13 Jbeta segments. Each CDR3 protein gets one entry after TCRdb re-called the immunoSEQ multiplex PCR reads with MiXCR. Found here are tens of thousands of distinct CDR3 sequences, approximately 93% of them singletons; the top ten hold 0.25% to 0.3%. These data belong to a study of CD8 T cells in Susac syndrome. Study results and limitations: The study's TCR sequencing and HLA analysis covered a relatively small number of individuals, and the study acknowledged this.

From blood CD8+ and CD4+ T cells, TCR beta sequences were generated. Isolation of CD8+ and CD4+ T cells was performed negatively, whereas enrichment of TEMRA cells was done by FACS. J was trimmed by 8 bases and V by 2 bases; bases with no gene match: 3. CDR3 length: 15 residues. The sequenced sample was CD8+ T cells from PBMCs. The chain uses TRBV12-3 or TRBV12-4 and TRBJ2-1, with 13 bases matching TRBD2. The TCR was taken from a human donor in good health. CDR3 in amino acids: CASSLTSGGADEQFF. DNA for the CDR3: TGTGCCAGCAGTTTAACTAGCGGGGGGGCCGATGAGCAGTTCTTC.